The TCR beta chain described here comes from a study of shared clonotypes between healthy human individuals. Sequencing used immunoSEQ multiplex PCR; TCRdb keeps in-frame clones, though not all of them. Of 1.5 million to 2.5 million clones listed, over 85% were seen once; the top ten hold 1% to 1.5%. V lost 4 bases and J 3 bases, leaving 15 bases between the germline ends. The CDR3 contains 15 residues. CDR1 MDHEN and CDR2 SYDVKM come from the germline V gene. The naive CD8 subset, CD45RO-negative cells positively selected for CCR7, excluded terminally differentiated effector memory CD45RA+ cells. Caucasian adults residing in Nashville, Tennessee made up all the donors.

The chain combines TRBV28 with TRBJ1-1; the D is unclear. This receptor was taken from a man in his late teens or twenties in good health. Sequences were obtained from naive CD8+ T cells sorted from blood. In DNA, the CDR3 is TGTGCCAGCAGTTGGACGGCCCAATGGGACACTGAAGCTTTCTTT. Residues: CASSWTAQWDTEAFF. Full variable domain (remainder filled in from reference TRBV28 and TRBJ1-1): DVKVTQSSRYLVKRTGEKVFLECVQDMDHENMFWYRQDPGLGLRLIYFSYDVKMKEKGDIPEGYSVSREKKERFSLILESASTNQTSMYLCASSWTAQWDTEAFFGQGTRLTVV.